This TCR beta chain was retrieved from a study of identifying expanded T cells in peripheral blood. Study observations and caveats: Two-week clone count variance significantly increased as total template count grew.

A remark on this clone: Antigen specificity is unknown.

Trimming at V came to 5 bases and at J to 5 bases, leaving 15 bases not matched to a gene. CDR1 and CDR2 (germline): SGHTA, FQGNSA. This CDR3 has 17 residues. TCRdb's copy holds only in-frame clones and misses some; the assay was immunoSEQ multiplex PCR. The repertoire holds about 90,000 clones, with approximately 91% as singletons. The source material was blood. This sequence was found in a person aged 18 to 70 in good health. This chain links TRBV7-2 with TRBJ1-2, with TRBD1 matching 9 bases. The CDR3 nucleotides read TGTGCCAGCAGCCCTCGTCCTCCGGGACAGGGCGCATATGGCTACACCTTC. Encoded protein: CASSPRPPGQGAYGYTF.